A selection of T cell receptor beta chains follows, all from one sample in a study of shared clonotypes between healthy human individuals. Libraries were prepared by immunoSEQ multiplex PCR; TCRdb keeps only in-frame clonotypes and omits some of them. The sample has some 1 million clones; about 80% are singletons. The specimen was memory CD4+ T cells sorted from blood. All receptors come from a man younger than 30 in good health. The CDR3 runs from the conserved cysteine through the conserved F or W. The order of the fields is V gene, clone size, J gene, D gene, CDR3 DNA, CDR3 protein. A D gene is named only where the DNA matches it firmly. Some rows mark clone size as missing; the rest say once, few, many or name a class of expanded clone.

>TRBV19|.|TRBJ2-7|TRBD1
TGTGCCAGTAGTACCCGATCACCGGGACAGGGTGTGGGCGAGCAGTACTTC
CASSTRSPGQGVGEQYF
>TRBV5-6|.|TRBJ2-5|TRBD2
TGTGCCAGCAGCTGGGGGCGGACTAGCCGGAGGCTCGCGGGGTACTTC
CASSWGRTSRRLAGYF
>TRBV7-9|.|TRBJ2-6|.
TGTGCCAGCAGCTTAGACGGGGTTGAGGAGGCCAACGTCCTGACTTTC
CASSLDGVEEANVLTF
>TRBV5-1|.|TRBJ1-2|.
TGCGCCAGCAGCTTGGTGGCAGAGAATAACTATGGCTACACCTTC
CASSLVAENNYGYTF
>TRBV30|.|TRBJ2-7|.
TGTGCCTGGAGTTACAGGGACTACGAGCAGTACTTC
CAWSYRDYEQYF
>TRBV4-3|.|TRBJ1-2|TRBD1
TGCGCCAGCAGCCGACAGGGGGCAATCTCTGGCTACACCTTC
CASSRQGAISGYTF
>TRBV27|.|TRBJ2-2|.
TGTGCCAGCAGTTTACGGACGAACACCGGGGAGCTGTTTTTT
CASSLRTNTGELFF
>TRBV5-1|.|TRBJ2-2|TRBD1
TGCGCCAGCAACCAGGGGGCCGGGGAGCTGTTTTTT
CASNQGAGELFF
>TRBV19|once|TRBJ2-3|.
TGTGCCAGTAGTACCGATACCAAGCGGACCACAGATACGCAGTATTTT
CASSTDTKRTTDTQYF
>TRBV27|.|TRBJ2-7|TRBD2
TGTGCCAGCAGTTTATCGGCCCTAGCGGGAAACTACGAGCAGTACTTC
CASSLSALAGNYEQYF
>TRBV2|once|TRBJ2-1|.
TGTGCCAGCAGTGATCCCCGCTACAATGAGCAGTTCTTC
CASSDPRYNEQFF
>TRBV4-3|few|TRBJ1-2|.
TGCGCCAGCAGCCAAGATTTTAATGTGGTCAGGGCAGCTGGCTACACCTTC
CASSQDFNVVRAAGYTF
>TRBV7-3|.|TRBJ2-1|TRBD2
TGTGCCAGCAGCTTATCTACTAGCGACTACAATGAGCAGTTCTTC
CASSLSTSDYNEQFF
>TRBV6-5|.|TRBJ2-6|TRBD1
TGTGCCAGCAGGTGGACAGGAGCTGGGGCCAACGTCCTGACTTTC
CASRWTGAGANVLTF
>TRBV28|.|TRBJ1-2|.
TGTGCCAGCAGCCACGCGGGGGTGGGCTATGGCTACACCTTC
CASSHAGVGYGYTF
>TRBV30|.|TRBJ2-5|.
TGTGCCTGGAGTGGGGATTCGGAGACCCAGTACTTC
CAWSGDSETQYF
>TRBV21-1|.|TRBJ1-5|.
TGTGCCAGCGGGACTCCGGGACAGGGACACTCGGGCAATCAGCCCCAGCATTTT
CASGTPGQGHSGNQPQHF
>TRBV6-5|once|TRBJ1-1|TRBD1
TGTGCCAGCAGTTACGGGGACAGGGATGGGACTGAAGCTTTCTTT
CASSYGDRDGTEAFF
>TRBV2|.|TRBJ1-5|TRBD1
TGTGCCAGCAGTGGACCGGGACAGGGGAGCAATCAGCCCCAGCATTTT
CASSGPGQGSNQPQHF
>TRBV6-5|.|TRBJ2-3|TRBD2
TGTGCCAGCAGCCCCTATGGGCGGGGGACAGATACGCAGTATTTT
CASSPYGRGTDTQYF
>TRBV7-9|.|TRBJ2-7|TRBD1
TGTGCCAGCAGCACCGGACAGGGGGCGGTCCACGAGCAGTACTTC
CASSTGQGAVHEQYF
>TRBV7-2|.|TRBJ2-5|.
TGTGCCAGCAGCCCGCCGGGACTGCGGGGGACCCAGTACTTC
CASSPPGLRGTQYF
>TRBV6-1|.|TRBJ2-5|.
TGTGCCAGCAGTGAAGGGCGGCGAACCCAGTACTTC
CASSEGRRTQYF
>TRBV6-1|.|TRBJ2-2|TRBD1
TGTGCCAGCAGTGAAGTAGCAGGGGGCAACACCGGGGAGCTGTTTTTT
CASSEVAGGNTGELFF
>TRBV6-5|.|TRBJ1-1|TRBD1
TGTGCCAGCAGACAGGGGACGGCTAGGGAAGCTTTCTTT
CASRQGTAREAFF
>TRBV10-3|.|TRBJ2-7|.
TGTGCCGTCTCCTGGGATGACTACGAGCAGTACTTC
CAVSWDDYEQYF
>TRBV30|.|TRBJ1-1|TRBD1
TGTGCCTGGAGTGACAGGGGTGAATGGGCTTTCTTT
CAWSDRGEWAFF
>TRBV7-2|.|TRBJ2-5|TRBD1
TGTGCCAGCAGCTTGATCCCCGGACAGGGTAAAGAGACCCAGTACTTC
CASSLIPGQGKETQYF
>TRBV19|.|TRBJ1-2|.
TGTGCCAGTAGTAACAAGGACCGGGTGCAAGGCTACACCTTC
CASSNKDRVQGYTF
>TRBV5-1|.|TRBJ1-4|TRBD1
TGCGCCAGCAGCCCGCGGGACAGGCAAGAGGAAAAACTGTTTTTT
CASSPRDRQEEKLFF
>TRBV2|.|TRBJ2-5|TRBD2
TGTGCCAGCAGTGAATCTAGCGGGAATACCCAGTACTTC
CASSESSGNTQYF
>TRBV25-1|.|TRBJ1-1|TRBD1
TGTGCCAGCACCCTGGGACAGGGAACTGAAGCTTTCTTT
CASTLGQGTEAFF
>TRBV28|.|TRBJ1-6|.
TGTGCCAGCGGATCCGGGGGCCTGAATTCACCCCCCCACTTT
CASGSGGLNSPPHF
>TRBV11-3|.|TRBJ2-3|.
TGTGCCAGCAGCTTACCGTGGGGGGCTAGGGATACGCAGTATTTT
CASSLPWGARDTQYF
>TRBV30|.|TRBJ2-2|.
TGTGCCTGGAGTTATTCCTCTTTACCCGGGGAGCTGTTTTTT
CAWSYSSLPGELFF
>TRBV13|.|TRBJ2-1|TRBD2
TGTGCCAGCAGCTTAGTTAGCGGGAGTAACAATGAGCAGTTCTTC
CASSLVSGSNNEQFF
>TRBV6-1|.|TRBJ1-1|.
TGTGCCAGCACCATGGGGGGGAATTCGGGCACTGAAGCTTTCTTT
CASTMGGNSGTEAFF
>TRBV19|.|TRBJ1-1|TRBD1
TGTGCCAGTAGTATAGATCGTCCGGGGACAGGGGTTACTGAAGCTTTCTTT
CASSIDRPGTGVTEAFF
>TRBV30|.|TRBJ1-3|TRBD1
TGTGCCACGACAGGGGGCTCTGGAAACACCATATATTTT
CATTGGSGNTIYF
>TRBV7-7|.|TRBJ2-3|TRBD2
TGTGCTAGCAGCTTAGGTAACTGGACTAGCGGGAGAGAGACAGATACGCAGTATTTT
CASSLGNWTSGRETDTQYF
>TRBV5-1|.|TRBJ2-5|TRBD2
TGCGCCAGCAGCCCGGCGGCTAGCGGGGGGCAAGAGACCCAGTACTTC
CASSPAASGGQETQYF
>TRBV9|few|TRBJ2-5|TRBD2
TGTGCCAGCAGCGGTCTAGCGGGGTCAGGGGGGTCAGAGACCCAGTACTTC
CASSGLAGSGGSETQYF
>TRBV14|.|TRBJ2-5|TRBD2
TGTGCCAGCAGCCGGAGGACTAGCGGGACGGGGGAGACCCAGTACTTC
CASSRRTSGTGETQYF
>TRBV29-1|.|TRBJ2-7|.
TGCAGCGTTGCTAAGCTATCCGAGCAGTACTTC
CSVAKLSEQYF
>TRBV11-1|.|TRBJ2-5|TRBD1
TGTGCCAGCGGGGGGACAGGGCACCAAGAGACCCAGTACTTC
CASGGTGHQETQYF
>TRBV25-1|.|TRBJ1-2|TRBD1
TGTGCCAGCAGTGAATTAGTAGGGACAGGGGGCTTTGGCTACACCTTC
CASSELVGTGGFGYTF
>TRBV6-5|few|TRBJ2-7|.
TGTGCCAGCACAAGAGGAGTACTGTACGAGCAGTACTTC
CASTRGVLYEQYF
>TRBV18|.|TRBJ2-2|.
TGTGCCAGCTCCGGGCTAACGAACACCGGGGAGCTGTTTTTT
CASSGLTNTGELFF
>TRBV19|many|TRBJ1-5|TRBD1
TGTGCCAGTAGTATTCAGGGGGATCAGCCCCAGCATTTT
CASSIQGDQPQHF
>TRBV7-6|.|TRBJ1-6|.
TGTGCCAGCAGCCGGGCCCCAAGGTCACCCCTCCACTTT
CASSRAPRSPLHF
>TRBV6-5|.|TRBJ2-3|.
TGTGCCAGCAGTTACTCGAGGGGGAGCACAGATACGCAGTATTTT
CASSYSRGSTDTQYF
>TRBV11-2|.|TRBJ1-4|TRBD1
TGTGCCAGCAGCCGGGACAGGGGTAGTGAAAAACTGTTTTTT
CASSRDRGSEKLFF
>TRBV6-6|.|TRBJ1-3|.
TGTGCCATAGCCGGAGGGGGGCCTGGAAACACCATATATTTT
CAIAGGGPGNTIYF
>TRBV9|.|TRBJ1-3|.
TGTGCCAGCAGCGGAGCTGGAAACACCATATATTTT
CASSGAGNTIYF
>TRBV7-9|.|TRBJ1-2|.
TGTGCCAGCAGCCGACGCGGGGGCGGGGGCTACACCTTC
CASSRRGGGGYTF
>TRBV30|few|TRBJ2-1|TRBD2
TGTGCCTGGAGTGTACGAGGGAGGGCTAGCGGACACAATGAGCAGTTCTTC
CAWSVRGRASGHNEQFF